The present T cell receptor (beta chain) was sequenced within a study of blood T cell repertoires in COVID-19. Authors' methods: Estimates of nucleated cell counts were drawn from the amplification of reference gene primers. Method: immunoSEQ multiplex PCR; TCRdb's copy keeps in-frame clones and lacks some. The DNA gave D and trimming, while V, J and clone size come from that table. The sample records around 280,000 clones, approximately 90% being singletons. Participants were aged roughly 18 to 90 years, lived in around 22 US areas, and enrolled virtually. Donors were grouped by their self-reported clinical history. Each recovered donor of Cohort 3 presented with two negative PCRs, clearance, or symptom resolution. The source of this sequence is a woman between 40 and 55 years old who had recovered from COVID-19. Sequencing was performed on PBMCs or T cells enriched from blood (not recorded which).

CDR3 loop: CASSFGVGQGRYEQYF. The CDR3 DNA reads TGTGCCAGCAGTTTTGGGGTAGGTCAGGGGCGTTACGAGCAGTACTTC. V and J are TRBV28 and TRBJ2-7, with D possibly TRBD1 on 6 matching bases. Between the trimmed V and J ends, which lost 3 bases and 4 bases, there was a span of 19 bases. In germline, CDR1 is MDHEN, CDR2 SYDVKM. This CDR3 has 16 amino acids. The whole variable domain, remainder taken from reference TRBV28 and TRBJ2-7, is DVKVTQSSRYLVKRTGEKVFLECVQDMDHENMFWYRQDPGLGLRLIYFSYDVKMKEKGDIPEGYSVSREKKERFSLILESASTNQTSMYLCASSFGVGQGRYEQYFGPGTRLTVT.